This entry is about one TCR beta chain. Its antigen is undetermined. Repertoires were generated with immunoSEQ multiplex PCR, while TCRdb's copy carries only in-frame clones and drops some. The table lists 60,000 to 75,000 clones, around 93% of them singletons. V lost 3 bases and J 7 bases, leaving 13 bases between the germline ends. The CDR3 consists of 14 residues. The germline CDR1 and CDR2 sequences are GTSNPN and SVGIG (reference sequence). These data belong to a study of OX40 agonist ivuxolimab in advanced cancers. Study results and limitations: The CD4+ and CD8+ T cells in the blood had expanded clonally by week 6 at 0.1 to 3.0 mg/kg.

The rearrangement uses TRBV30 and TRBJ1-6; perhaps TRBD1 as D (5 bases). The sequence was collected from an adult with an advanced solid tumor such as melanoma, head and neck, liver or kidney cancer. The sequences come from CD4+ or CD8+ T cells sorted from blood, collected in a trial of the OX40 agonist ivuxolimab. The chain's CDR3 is CAWSLDSDNSPLHF. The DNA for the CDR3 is TGTGCCTGGAGCCTCGACAGCGACAATTCACCCCTCCACTTT.